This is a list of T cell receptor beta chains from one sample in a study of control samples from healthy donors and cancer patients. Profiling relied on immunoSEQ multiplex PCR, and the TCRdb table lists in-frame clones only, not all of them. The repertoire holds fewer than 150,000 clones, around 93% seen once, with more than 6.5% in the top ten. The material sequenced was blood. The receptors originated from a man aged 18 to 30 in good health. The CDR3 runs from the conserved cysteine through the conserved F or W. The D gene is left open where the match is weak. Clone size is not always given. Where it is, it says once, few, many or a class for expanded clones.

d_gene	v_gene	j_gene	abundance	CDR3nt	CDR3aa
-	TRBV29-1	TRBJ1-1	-	TGCAGCGTTGAGGAGTATCCGAACACTGAAGCTTTCTTT	CSVEEYPNTEAFF
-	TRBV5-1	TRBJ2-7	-	TGCGCCAGCAGCTCCGGGGGCTCCTACGAGCAGTACTTC	CASSSGGSYEQYF
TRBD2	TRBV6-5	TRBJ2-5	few	TGTGCCAGCCTCAACGGGGGGAGAAAGACCCAGTACTTC	CASLNGGRKTQYF
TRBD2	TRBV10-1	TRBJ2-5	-	TGCGCCAGCAGCGTCGGGGGGGGAGAGACCCAGTACTTC	CASSVGGGETQYF
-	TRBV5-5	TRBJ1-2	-	TGTGCCAGCAGCGGAACAGGTCTTCGGTCTGTGCGAGGCTACACCTTC	CASSGTGLRSVRGYTF
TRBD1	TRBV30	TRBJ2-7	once	TGTGCCTGGGACAGGGTTGGGGCCTCCGAGCAGTACTTC	CAWDRVGASEQYF
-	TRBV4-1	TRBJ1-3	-	TGCGCCAGCAGCCAAGTTCTCCTGTTTTCTGGAAACACCATATATTTT	CASSQVLLFSGNTIYF
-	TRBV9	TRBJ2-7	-	TGTGCCAGCAGCGTAGACGGAGCTAGCTCCTACGAGCAGTACTTC	CASSVDGASSYEQYF
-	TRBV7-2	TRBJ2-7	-	TGTGCCAGCAGCAACAGCTACGAGCAGTACTTC	CASSNSYEQYF
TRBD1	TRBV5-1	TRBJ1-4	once	TGCGCCAGCAGCCCCCGACAGGGTGGGGAGGAAAAACTGTTTTTT	CASSPRQGGEEKLFF
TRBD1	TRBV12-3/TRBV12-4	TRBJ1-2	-	TGTGCCAGCCGGGACAGCGACTATGGCTACACCTTC	CASRDSDYGYTF
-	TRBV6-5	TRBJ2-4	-	TGTGCCAGCAGTTTTCTCGATCAGGAAAAAAACATTCAGTACTTC	CASSFLDQEKNIQYF
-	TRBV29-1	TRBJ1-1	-	TGCAGCGGGGGTTGGGACACATCTGAAGCTTTCTTT	CSGGWDTSEAFF
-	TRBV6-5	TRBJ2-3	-	TGTGCCAGCAGGCGGGCAGGTTGGGCAGATACGCAGTATTTT	CASRRAGWADTQYF
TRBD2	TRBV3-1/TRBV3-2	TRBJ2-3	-	TGTGCCAGCAGCCAAGGGGGGGGTACAGATACGCAGTATTTT	CASSQGGGTDTQYF
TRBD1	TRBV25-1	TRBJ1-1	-	TGTGCCAGCAGTGGCAGGGGGGCGCCGGGTATGAACACTGAAGCTTTCTTT	CASSGRGAPGMNTEAFF
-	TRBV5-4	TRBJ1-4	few	TGTGCCAGCAGCTGGGGAGGGGCTACGGATGAAAAACTGTTTTTT	CASSWGGATDEKLFF
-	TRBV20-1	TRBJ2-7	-	TGCAGTGCTGGGGACGCCTACGAGCAGTACTTC	CSAGDAYEQYF
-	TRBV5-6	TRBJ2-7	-	TGTGCCAGCAGCTTCGGGACGCTTCGTGGTGGGTCCTACGAGCAGTACTTC	CASSFGTLRGGSYEQYF
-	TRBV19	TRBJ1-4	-	TGTGCCAGCTCCCGCGACAGAGCTAATGAAAAACTGTTTTTT	CASSRDRANEKLFF
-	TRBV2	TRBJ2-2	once	TGTGCCAGCAGTGCCAACACCGGGGAGCTGTTTTTT	CASSANTGELFF
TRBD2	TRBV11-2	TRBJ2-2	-	TGTGCCGGACGCGCGGGGGCGAACACCGGGGAGCTGTTTTTT	CAGRAGANTGELFF
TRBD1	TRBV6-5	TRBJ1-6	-	TGTGCCAGCAGCCGACAGGGGAAGAATTCACCCCTCCACTTT	CASSRQGKNSPLHF
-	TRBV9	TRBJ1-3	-	TGTGCCAGCAGCGTACTTCCAGGCTCTGGAAACACCATATATTTT	CASSVLPGSGNTIYF
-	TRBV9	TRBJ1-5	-	TGTGCCAGCAGCGTAGGAGGGTTTGGTCAGCTCCAGCATTTT	CASSVGGFGQLQHF
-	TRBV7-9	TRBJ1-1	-	TGTGCCAGCAGCTTCGGTCAGACGAACACTGAAGCTTTCTTT	CASSFGQTNTEAFF
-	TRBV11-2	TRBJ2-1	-	TGTGCCAGCAGCTTCAATGGGGTAAATGAGCAGTTCTTC	CASSFNGVNEQFF
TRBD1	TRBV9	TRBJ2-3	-	TGTGCCAGCAGCCCTAGGACAGGGAAGGGCACAGATACGCAGTATTTT	CASSPRTGKGTDTQYF